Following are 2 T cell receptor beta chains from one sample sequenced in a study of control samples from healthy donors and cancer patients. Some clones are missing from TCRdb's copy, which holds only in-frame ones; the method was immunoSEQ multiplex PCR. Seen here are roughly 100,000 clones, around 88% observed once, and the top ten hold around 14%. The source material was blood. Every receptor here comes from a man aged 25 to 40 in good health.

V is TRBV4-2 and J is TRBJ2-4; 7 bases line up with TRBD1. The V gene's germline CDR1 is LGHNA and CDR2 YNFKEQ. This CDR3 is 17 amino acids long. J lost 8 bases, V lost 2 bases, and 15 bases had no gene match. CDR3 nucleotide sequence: TGTGCCAGCAGCCAACTCTACCGAACAGGGGACGGTGACATTCAGTACTTC. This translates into CASSQLYRTGDGDIQYF.

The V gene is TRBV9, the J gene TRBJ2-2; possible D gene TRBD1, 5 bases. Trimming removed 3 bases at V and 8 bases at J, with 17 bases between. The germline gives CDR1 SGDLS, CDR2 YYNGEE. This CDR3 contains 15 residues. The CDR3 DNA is TGTGCCAGCAGCGCTCACCCGATTAGGGGAGGGGAGCTGTTTTTT. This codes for CASSAHPIRGGELFF.